Sequencing of this T cell receptor (beta chain) was carried out in a study of CD8+CD57+ T cells in acquired aplastic anemia. Study-level information: The sorted CD4+ and CD8+ cells yielded an average roughly 3 ug of DNA.

For this clonotype: Its antigen is not known.

The germline V gene has CDR1 LNHNV and CDR2 YYDKDF (reference sequence). CDR3 length equals 17 residues. Trimming cost V 3 bases and J 5 bases; bases outside gene matches: 13. Broader study findings: Patients and controls shared over 25 CD8+ CDR3 sequences.

Profiles of TCR beta VDJ and CDR3 were generated from a genomic DNA template. TCRdb itself ran the reads through MiXCR, one entry per CDR3 protein. Of some 170,000 distinct CDR3 sequences in the sample, 40% to 50% were seen once. Before being chosen for sequencing, patients had shown CD8+CD57+ cell expansion by flow cytometry. Sampling of blood occurred while the patients had still received no therapy. V gene TRBV15 combines with J gene TRBJ2-5; 9 nucleotides agree with TRBD1. The sequenced sample consisted of sorted CD4+, CD8+, or CD8+CD57+ T cells (not recorded which) from PBMCs. This receptor was taken from a human donor with aplastic anemia. This chain's CDR3 is CATSSGPSTGGMETQYF. The CDR3 DNA is TGTGCCACCAGCAGTGGTCCCAGCACAGGGGGCATGGAGACCCAGTACTTC.